This entry lists 20 T cell receptor beta chains sequenced from one sample in a study of cytomegalovirus exposure and HLA in healthy donors. 13 Jbeta primers and 60 Vbeta primers were used for the PCR. The table came from immunoSEQ multiplex PCR; TCRdb's copy has only in-frame clones and leaves some out. The repertoire holds 150,000 to 200,000 clones, with about 80% as singletons. The specimen was PBMCs. These receptors were taken from a middle-aged woman in good health and CMV-seronegative.

The chain employs TRBV10-3 and TRBJ1-1; D call uncertain. V was clipped by 5 bases and J by 8 bases, with 15 bases between them. In germline, CDR1 is ENHRY, CDR2 SYGVKD. The CDR3 extends over 13 amino acids. CDR3 DNA: TGTGCCATCAGTCTACAAGAGCGATGGGAAGCTTTCTTT. Residues: CAISLQERWEAFF.

The rearrangement joins TRBV5-4 to TRBJ2-2, with 12 bases aligning to TRBD2. Germline values: CDR1 SGHNT, CDR2 YYREEE (reference sequence). The CDR3 sequence is 15 residues long. V shed 4 bases and J 3 bases; nucleotides not matched to a gene: 1. CDR3 nucleotides: TGTGCCAGCAGCCTAGCGGGAGGGTACACCGGGGAGCTGTTTTTT. Its protein is CASSLAGGYTGELFF.

The rearrangement joins TRBV6-1 to TRBJ2-3; 13 nucleotides match TRBD2. The CDR3 consists of 18 residues. From germline, CDR1 is MNHNS and CDR2 SASEGT. J lost 2 bases, V lost 1 base, and 6 bases had no gene match. The CDR3 spells CASSEGTSGSLITDTQYF. The CDR3 DNA reads as TGTGCCAGCAGTGAAGGGACTAGCGGGAGCCTAATCACAGATACGCAGTATTTT.

The chain links TRBV9 to TRBJ2-3; 11 bases align to TRBD2. Per the germline V gene, CDR1 is SGDLS and CDR2 is YYNGEE. V was pared by 2 bases and J by 3 bases, with 8 bases of the junction left unmatched. This CDR3 is built from 17 residues. The CDR3 sequence is CASSVLLSGRGTDTQYF. DNA of the CDR3: TGTGCCAGCAGCGTCCTTCTTAGCGGGAGGGGAACAGATACGCAGTATTTT.

This clone came up a few times. The rearrangement uses TRBV2 and TRBJ1-2; D not resolved. From germline, CDR1 is SNHLY and CDR2 FYNNEI. This CDR3 region has 12 residues. The ends were cut back, 1 base at V and 5 bases at J, with 5 bases in the middle. The CDR3 here is CASSEGPYGYTF. CDR3 bases: TGTGCCAGCAGTGAAGGTCCATATGGCTACACCTTC.

The rearrangement joins TRBV18 to TRBJ1-1; D call uncertain. The CDR3 runs 11 residues. The germline V gene encodes CDR1 KGHSH and CDR2 LQKENI. V lost 3 bases and J lost 10, with 9 bases in between. CDR3 protein: CASSPTEGAFF. The CDR3 coding sequence is TGTGCCAGCTCACCGACTGAGGGAGCTTTCTTT.

In DNA form, the CDR3 reads TGTGCCAGCAGCGATCGGAGGACAGGCGGTGTGGATGAGCAGTTCTTC. Its translation: CASSDRRTGGVDEQFF. The chain has TRBV9 and TRBJ2-1; 7 positions agree with TRBD1. V was pared by 3 bases and J by 8 bases, with 14 bases of the junction left unmatched. Germline V gives CDR1 SGDLS, CDR2 YYNGEE. The CDR3 is made up of 16 amino acids.

The V call is TRBV7-2, the J call TRBJ1-2, with 8 bases matching TRBD1. The V gene end was trimmed by 5 bases and the J gene end by 7 bases; junction bases not matched to a gene: 12. The CDR3 length is 15 residues. Germline CDR1 and CDR2: SGHTA and FQGNSA. This CDR3 reads CASSPVGQGRSGYTF. The CDR3 DNA follows: TGTGCCAGCAGCCCAGTAGGACAGGGAAGATCTGGCTACACCTTC.

CDR3 coding DNA: TGTGCCTGGAGTGCAGGGTGGTTGGGCGGGAGACGAAGCTCCTACGAGCAGTACGTC. It codes for CAWSAGWLGGRRSSYEQYV. The rearrangement joins TRBV30 to TRBJ2-7; 7 bases agree with TRBD2. CDR1 is GTSNPN and CDR2 is SVGIG in the germline V gene (reference sequence). This CDR3 has 19 residues. Trimming took 1 base from V and 0 from J; bases not matched to a gene: 18.

This clone was counted only a few times. The chain links TRBV5-6 to TRBJ1-3; D gene uncertain. The CDR3 spans 15 residues. V lost 1 base and J lost 1, with 9 bases in between. Germline V gives CDR1 SGHDT, CDR2 YYEEEE. In DNA form, the CDR3 reads TGTGCCAGCAGCTTGAGGAGGGTATCTGGAAACACCATATATTTT. Translation: CASSLRRVSGNTIYF.

The chain couples TRBV11-2 to TRBJ1-1; tentative D call: TRBD1 (6 bases). CDR3 length: 13 residues. Trimming took 5 bases from V and 10 from J, leaving 17 bases between them. Germline V gives CDR1 SGHAT, CDR2 FQNNGV. CDR3 in DNA: TGTGCCAGCAGCCCCAGGGGCGGGAGTGCAGCTTTCTTT. As protein: CASSPRGGSAAFF. Together with reference TRBV11-2 and TRBJ1-1, the CDR3 gives the full variable domain: EAGVAQSPRYKIIEKRQSVAFWCNPISGHATLYWYQQILGQGPKLLIQFQNNGVVDDSQLPKDRFSAERLKGVDSTLKIQPAKLEDSAVYLCASSPRGGSAAFFGQGTRLTVV.

This clone came up a few times. CDR3: CASSRWTGLAGENEQYF. CDR3 sequence (DNA): TGTGCCAGCAGTCGGTGGACCGGATTAGCGGGAGAAAACGAGCAGTACTTC. V is TRBV27 and J is TRBJ2-7; TRBD2 agrees at 9 bases. Per the germline V gene, CDR1 is MNHEY and CDR2 is SMNVEV (reference sequence). The J segment lost 5 bases and the V segment lost 5 bases, leaving 16 bases of the junction unmatched. CDR3 size: 17 residues.

The rearrangement joins TRBV21-1 to TRBJ2-7; the listed D gene, TRBD1, was not tested against the DNA. TRBV21-1 is labeled a pseudogene. The CDR3 has 18 amino acids. CDR3 in DNA: TGTGCCAGCAGCAAAGGGACAACAGGGACAGGACCGCGCTACGAGCAGTACGTC. Amino acids: CASSKGTTGTGPRYEQYV.

This chain connects TRBV28 to TRBJ1-2; D not certain. The germline V and J ends were trimmed by 8 bases and 4 bases, with 8 bases remaining between them. CDR1 MDHEN and CDR2 SYDVKM come from the germline V gene. The CDR3 is 11 amino acids. CDR3 sequence (DNA): TGTGCCAGCGAGGGCTTCTATGGCTACACCTTC. It translates to CASEGFYGYTF.

The sample holds one count of this clone. The rearrangement links TRBV29-1 to TRBJ2-7; TRBD1 matches at 8 bases. The CDR3 runs to 10 residues. Per the germline V gene, CDR1 is SQVTM and CDR2 is ANQGSEA. The DNA of the CDR3 is TGCCTTACAGGGGGAAACGAGCAGTACGTC. As protein: CLTGGNEQYV.

The sample holds one count of this clone. The V and J genes are TRBV19 and TRBJ1-1; 9 bases match TRBD1. This CDR3 contains 16 residues. After removal of 5 bases from V and 4 bases from J, the junction contained 11 bases not matched to a gene. Germline V gene data show CDR1 as LNHDA and CDR2 as SQIVND (reference sequence). This chain's CDR3 is CASSPFPGQGSTEAFF. As DNA, the CDR3 is TGTGCCAGTAGTCCCTTCCCGGGACAGGGCAGCACTGAAGCTTTCTTT. Full variable domain (outside the CDR3, taken from reference TRBV19 and TRBJ1-1): DGGITQSPKYLFRKEGQNVTLSCEQNLNHDAMYWYRQDPGQGLRLIYYSQIVNDFQKGDIAEGYSVSREKKESFPLTVTSAQKNPTAFYLCASSPFPGQGSTEAFFGQGTRLTVV.

V and J are TRBV11-3 and TRBJ2-7; 8 bases agree with TRBD1. The CDR3 extends over 15 amino acids. Per the germline V gene, CDR1 is SGHNT and CDR2 is YENEEA. Germline trimming cut 3 bases from V and 2 bases from J; bases unmatched to any gene: 6. The CDR3 DNA reads TGTGCCAGCAGCTTCTCCGGGACAGGTACCTACGAGCAGTACGTC. This encodes CASSFSGTGTYEQYV.

This rearrangement joins TRBV4-3 to TRBJ2-7, with a weak D call TRBD2 (5 bases). Deletions cut 1 base from V and 5 bases from J, with 15 bases between. Germline CDR1 LGHNA, CDR2 YSLEER. CDR3 size: 15 residues. CDR3 sequence reads: CASSQGPDGSDEQYF. The CDR3 DNA follows: TGCGCCAGCAGCCAAGGCCCCGATGGTAGCGACGAGCAGTACTTC.

This clone has only a few counts. This chain links TRBV27 with TRBJ1-5; 9 nucleotides line up with TRBD1. Germline V CDR1 and CDR2: MNHEY, SMNVEV (reference sequence). V lost 4 bases and J lost 5; bases outside the gene matches: 6. CDR3 length: 15 residues. The CDR3 coding sequence is TGTGCCAGCAGTTACAGGGGGCCAGGGGATCAGCCCCAGCATTTT. It encodes CASSYRGPGDQPQHF.

V is TRBV5-1 and J is TRBJ2-2, with D perhaps TRBD1 (6 bases). Germline values: CDR1 SGHRS, CDR2 YFSETQ. Trimming cost V 1 base and J 5 bases, with 18 bases left between them. The CDR3 sequence is 17 residues long. Written as DNA, the CDR3 is TGCGCCAGCAGCTTGTTGGGGGCAGAGACGGTGACCGGGGAGCTGTTTTTT. It specifies CASSLLGAETVTGELFF.